Here is one T cell receptor beta chain with its context. Its target is unknown. Trimming left V 0 bases short and J 6 bases short, with 8 bases between. Germline CDR1 and CDR2: ENHRY and SYGVKD. This CDR3 is 13 amino acids long. Only in-frame clones appear in the TCRdb table, and some are missing; sequencing was by immunoSEQ multiplex PCR. The top ten clones hold around 5% of a sample with 39,000 or so clones, around nine tenths of them seen once. This entry belongs to a study of resident and recirculating memory T cells in vitiligo. No change in lesions over the prior 6 months defined stable disease. Anyone treated within the previous three months was excluded. Study-wide results and caveats: TCR sequences were not conserved across biopsy sites or patients. Vitiligo lesions lacked a unique dominant clone, and clonality varied.

V usage is TRBV10-3 and J usage is TRBJ1-2; no firm D call. The TCR was taken from a male donor with vitiligo. The sample consisted of blood. The CDR3 sequence is CAISESIVNGYTF. For the CDR3, the DNA is TGTGCCATCAGTGAGTCGATAGTTAATGGCTACACCTTC.